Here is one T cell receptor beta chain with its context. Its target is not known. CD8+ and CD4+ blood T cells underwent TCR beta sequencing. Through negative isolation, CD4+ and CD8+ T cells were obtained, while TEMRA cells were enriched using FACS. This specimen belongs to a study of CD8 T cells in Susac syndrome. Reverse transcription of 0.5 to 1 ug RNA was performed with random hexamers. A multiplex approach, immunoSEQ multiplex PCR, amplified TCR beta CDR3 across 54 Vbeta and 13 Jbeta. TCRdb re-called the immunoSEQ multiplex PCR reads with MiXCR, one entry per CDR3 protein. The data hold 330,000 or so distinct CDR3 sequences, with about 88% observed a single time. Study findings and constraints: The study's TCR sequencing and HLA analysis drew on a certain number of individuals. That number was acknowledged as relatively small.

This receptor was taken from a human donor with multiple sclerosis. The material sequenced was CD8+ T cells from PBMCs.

CDR3 residues: CASSFSWGKNIQYF. CDR3 DNA sequence: TGTGCCAGCAGCTTTTCCTGGGGCAAAAACATTCAGTACTTC. This chain joins TRBV5-4 and TRBJ2-4; D is undetermined. V lost 2 bases and J lost 3, with 9 bases in between. This CDR3 contains 14 residues. In germline, CDR1 is SGHNT, CDR2 YYREEE (reference sequence).